The T cell receptor beta chain under discussion was sequenced for a study of T cell changes during pregnancy in multiple sclerosis. Deletions cut 4 bases from V and 5 bases from J, with 11 bases between. Germline V lookup: CDR1 LNHDA, CDR2 SQIVND (reference sequence). This CDR3 has 13 residues. Generated by immunoSEQ multiplex PCR, the TCRdb table keeps only in-frame clones and is missing some. The sample shows fewer than 60,000 clones, roughly 93% of them seen only once. This TCR derives from a female donor with multiple sclerosis, enrolled in a pregnancy study. The source was peripheral blood, collected in the second trimester of pregnancy. The chain combines TRBV19 with TRBJ2-5; D might be TRBD1 (5 bases). DNA of the CDR3: TGTGCCAGTAGTAGGGGCCGTGGGGAGACCCAGTACTTC. This sequence encodes CASSRGRGETQYF.